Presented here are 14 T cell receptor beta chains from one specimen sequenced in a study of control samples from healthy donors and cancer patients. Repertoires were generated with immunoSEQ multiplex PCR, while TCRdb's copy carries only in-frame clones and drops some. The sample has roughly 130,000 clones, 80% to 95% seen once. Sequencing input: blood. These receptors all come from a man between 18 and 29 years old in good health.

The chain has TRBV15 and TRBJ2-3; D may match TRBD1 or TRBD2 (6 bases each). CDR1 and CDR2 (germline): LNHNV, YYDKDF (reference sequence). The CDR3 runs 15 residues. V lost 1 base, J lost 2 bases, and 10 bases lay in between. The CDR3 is CATSRAGGPTDTQYF. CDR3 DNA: TGTGCCACCAGCAGAGCTGGGGGGCCCACAGATACGCAGTATTTT.

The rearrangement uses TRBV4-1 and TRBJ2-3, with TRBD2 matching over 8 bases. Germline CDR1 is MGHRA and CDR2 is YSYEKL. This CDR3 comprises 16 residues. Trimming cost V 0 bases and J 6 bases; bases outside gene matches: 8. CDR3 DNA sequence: TGCGCCAGCAGCCAAGATTTTAATAGCGGGGTGGATACGCAGTATTTT. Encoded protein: CASSQDFNSGVDTQYF.

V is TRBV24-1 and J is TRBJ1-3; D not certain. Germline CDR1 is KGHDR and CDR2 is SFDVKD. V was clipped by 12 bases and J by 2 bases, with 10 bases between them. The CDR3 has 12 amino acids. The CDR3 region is CAPISPGNTIYF. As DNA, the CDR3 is TGTGCCCCCATATCACCTGGAAACACCATATATTTT.

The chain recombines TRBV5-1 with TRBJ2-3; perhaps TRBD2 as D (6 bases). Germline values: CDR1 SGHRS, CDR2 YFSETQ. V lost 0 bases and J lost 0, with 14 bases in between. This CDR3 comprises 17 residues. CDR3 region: CASSLGAGSDSTDTQYF. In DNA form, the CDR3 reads TGCGCCAGCAGCTTGGGGGCGGGGTCGGATAGCACAGATACGCAGTATTTT.

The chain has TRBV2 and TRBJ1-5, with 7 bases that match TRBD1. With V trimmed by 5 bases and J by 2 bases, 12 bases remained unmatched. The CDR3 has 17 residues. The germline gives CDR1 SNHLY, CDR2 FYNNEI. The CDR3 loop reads CASSIYRGNVGNQPQHF. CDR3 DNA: TGTGCCAGCAGTATATACAGGGGAAACGTTGGCAATCAGCCCCAGCATTTT.

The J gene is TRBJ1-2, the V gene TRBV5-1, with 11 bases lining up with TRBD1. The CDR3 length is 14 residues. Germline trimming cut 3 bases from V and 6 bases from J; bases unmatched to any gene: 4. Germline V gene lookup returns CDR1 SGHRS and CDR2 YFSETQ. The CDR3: CASSSDRGRDGYTF. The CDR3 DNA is TGCGCCAGCAGCTCGGACAGGGGGCGGGATGGCTACACCTTC.

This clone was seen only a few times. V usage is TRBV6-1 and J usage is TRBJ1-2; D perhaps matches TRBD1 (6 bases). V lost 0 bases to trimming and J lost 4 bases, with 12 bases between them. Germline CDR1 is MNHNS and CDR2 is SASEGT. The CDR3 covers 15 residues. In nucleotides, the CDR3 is TGTGCCAGCAGTGAAGCGAGTGGAGGGGGCTATGGCTACACCTTC. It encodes CASSEASGGGYGYTF.

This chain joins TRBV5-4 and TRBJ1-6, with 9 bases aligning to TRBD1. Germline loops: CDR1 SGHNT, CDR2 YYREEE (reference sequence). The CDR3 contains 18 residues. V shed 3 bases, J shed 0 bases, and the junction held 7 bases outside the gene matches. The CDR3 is CASSSGTGIISYNSPLHF. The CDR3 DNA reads TGTGCCAGCAGCTCCGGGACAGGGATCATCTCCTATAATTCACCCCTCCACTTT.

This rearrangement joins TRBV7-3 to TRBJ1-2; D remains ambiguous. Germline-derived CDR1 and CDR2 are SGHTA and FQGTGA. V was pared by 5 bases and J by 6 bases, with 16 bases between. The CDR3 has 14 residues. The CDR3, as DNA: TGTGCCAGCAGCAACCCGCCAGGCGATGATGGCTACACCTTC. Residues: CASSNPPGDDGYTF.

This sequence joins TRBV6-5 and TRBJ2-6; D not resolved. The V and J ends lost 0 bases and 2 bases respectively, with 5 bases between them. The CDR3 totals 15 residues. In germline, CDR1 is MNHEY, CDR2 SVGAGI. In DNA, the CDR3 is TGTGCCAGCAGTTACTCGACTGCTGGGGCCAACGTCCTGACTTTC. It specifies CASSYSTAGANVLTF.

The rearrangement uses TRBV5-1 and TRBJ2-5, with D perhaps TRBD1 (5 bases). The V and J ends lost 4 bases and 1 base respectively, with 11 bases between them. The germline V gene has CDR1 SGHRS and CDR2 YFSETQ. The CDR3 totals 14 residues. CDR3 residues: CASSHGQVQETQYF. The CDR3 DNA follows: TGCGCCAGCAGCCACGGACAAGTCCAAGAGACCCAGTACTTC. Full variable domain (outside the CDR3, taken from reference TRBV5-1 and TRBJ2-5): KAGVTQTPRYLIKTRGQQVTLSCSPISGHRSVSWYQQTPGQGLQFLFEYFSETQRNKGNFPGRFSGRQFSNSRSEMNVSTLELGDSALYLCASSHGQVQETQYFGPGTRLLVL.

CDR3 sequence (DNA): TGCGCCAGCAGCTTTGGGACGGGCCTCAACTATGGCTACACCTTC. It is translated as CASSFGTGLNYGYTF. The V gene is TRBV5-1, the J gene TRBJ1-2; a weak D match, TRBD1 (5 bases). The V end was cut by 2 bases, the J end by 2 bases, with 13 bases between. The CDR3 loop spans 15 amino acids. CDR1 is SGHRS and CDR2 is YFSETQ in the germline V gene.

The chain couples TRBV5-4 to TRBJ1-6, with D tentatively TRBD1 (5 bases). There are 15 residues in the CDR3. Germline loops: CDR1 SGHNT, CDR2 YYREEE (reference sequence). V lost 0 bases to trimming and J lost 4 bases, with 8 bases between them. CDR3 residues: CASSLAAGYNSPLHF. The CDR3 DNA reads TGTGCCAGCAGCTTGGCTGCAGGGTATAATTCACCCCTCCACTTT.

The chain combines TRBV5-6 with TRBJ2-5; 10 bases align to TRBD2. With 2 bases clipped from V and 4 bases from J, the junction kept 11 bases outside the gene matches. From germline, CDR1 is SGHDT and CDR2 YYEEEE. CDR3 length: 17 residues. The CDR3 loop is CASSLKSGGARPETQYF. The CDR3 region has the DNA TGTGCCAGCAGCTTAAAAAGCGGGGGGGCGAGGCCAGAGACCCAGTACTTC.